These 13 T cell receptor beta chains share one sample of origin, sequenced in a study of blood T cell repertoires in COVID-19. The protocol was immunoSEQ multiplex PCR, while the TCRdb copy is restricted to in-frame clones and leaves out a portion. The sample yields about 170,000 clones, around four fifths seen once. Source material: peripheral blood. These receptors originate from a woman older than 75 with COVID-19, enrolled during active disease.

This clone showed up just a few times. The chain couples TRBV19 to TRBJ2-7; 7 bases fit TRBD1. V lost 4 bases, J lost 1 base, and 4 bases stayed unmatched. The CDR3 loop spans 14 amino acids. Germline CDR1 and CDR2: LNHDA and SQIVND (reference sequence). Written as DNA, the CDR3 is TGTGCCAGTAGTACGCGGACAGGATCCTACGAGCAGTACTTC. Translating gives CASSTRTGSYEQYF.

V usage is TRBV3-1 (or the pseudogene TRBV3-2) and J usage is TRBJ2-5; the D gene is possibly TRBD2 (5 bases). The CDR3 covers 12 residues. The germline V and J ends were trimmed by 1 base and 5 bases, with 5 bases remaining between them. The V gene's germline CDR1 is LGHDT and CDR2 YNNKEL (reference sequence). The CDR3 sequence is CASSQGGETQYF. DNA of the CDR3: TGTGCCAGCAGCCAAGGCGGGGAGACCCAGTACTTC.

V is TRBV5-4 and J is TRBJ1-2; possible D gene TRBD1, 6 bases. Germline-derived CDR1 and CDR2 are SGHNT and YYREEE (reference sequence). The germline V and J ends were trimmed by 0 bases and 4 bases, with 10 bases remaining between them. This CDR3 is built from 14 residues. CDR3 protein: CASSLVTGSYGYTF. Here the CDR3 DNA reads TGTGCCAGCAGCTTGGTGACAGGCAGCTATGGCTACACCTTC.

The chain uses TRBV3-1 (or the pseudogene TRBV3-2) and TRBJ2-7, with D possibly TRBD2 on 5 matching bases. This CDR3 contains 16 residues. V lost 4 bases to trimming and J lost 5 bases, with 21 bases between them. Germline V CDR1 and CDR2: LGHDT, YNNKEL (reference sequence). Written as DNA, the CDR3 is TGTGCCAGCAGCCGAAACCGGGGAGTCCACGGGGACGAGCAGTACTTC. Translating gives CASSRNRGVHGDEQYF.

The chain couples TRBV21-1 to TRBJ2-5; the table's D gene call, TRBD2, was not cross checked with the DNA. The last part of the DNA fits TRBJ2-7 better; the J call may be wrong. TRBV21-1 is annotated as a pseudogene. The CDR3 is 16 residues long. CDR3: CASTGTSGRAVYEQYF. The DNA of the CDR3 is TGTGCCAGCACAGGGACTAGCGGGAGGGCCGTGTACGAGCAGTACTTC.

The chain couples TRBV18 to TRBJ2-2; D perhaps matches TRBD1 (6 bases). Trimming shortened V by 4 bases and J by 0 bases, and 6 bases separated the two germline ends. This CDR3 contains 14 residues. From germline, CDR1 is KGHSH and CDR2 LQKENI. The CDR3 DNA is TGTGCCAGCTCACAGGGGGCGAACACCGGGGAGCTGTTTTTT. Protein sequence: CASSQGANTGELFF.

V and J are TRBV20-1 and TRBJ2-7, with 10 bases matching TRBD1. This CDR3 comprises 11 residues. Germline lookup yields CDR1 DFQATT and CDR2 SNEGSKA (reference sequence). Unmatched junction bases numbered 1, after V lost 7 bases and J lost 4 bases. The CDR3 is CSGGQGYEQYF. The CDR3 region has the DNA TGCAGTGGGGGACAGGGGTACGAGCAGTACTTC.

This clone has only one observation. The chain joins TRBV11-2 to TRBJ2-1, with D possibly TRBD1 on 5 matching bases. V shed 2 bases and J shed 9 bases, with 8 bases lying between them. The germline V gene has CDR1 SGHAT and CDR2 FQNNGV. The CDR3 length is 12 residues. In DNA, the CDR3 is TGTGCCAGCAGCTTAATGGGGCCTGAGCAGTTCTTC. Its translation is CASSLMGPEQFF.

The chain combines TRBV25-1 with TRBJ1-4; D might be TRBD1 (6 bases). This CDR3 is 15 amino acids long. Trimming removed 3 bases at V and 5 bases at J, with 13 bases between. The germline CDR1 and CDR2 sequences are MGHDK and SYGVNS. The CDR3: CASSERDRPNEKLFF. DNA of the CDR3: TGTGCCAGCAGTGAGCGAGACAGGCCCAATGAAAAACTGTTTTTT.

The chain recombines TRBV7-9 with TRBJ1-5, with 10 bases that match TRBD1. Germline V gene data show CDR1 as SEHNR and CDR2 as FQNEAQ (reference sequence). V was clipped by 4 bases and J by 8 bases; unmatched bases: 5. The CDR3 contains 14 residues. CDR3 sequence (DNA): TGTGCCAGCAGCTCCGGACAGGGGGGGGAGCCCCAGCATTTT. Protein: CASSSGQGGEPQHF.

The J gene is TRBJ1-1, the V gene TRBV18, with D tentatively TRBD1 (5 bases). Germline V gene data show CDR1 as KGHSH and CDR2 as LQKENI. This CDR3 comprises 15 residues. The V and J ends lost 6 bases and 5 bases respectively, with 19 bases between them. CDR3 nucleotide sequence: TGTGCCAGCTCGATAAATACTGACAGTAGGACTGAAGCTTTCTTT. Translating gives CASSINTDSRTEAFF.

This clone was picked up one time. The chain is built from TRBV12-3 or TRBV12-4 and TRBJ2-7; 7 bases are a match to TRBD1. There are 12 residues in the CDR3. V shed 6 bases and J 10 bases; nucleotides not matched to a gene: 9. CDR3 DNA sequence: TGTGCCAGCAGACCCCGACAGGGAAAACAGTACTTC. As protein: CASRPRQGKQYF.

The CDR3 region is CASSPGQGNNEQFF. CDR3 DNA sequence: TGCGCCAGCAGTCCGGGCCAGGGGAACAATGAGCAGTTCTTC. J is TRBJ2-1 and V is TRBV5-1, with D tentatively TRBD1 (6 bases). This CDR3 is 14 amino acids long. CDR1 and CDR2 (germline): SGHRS, YFSETQ. V was cut by 5 bases and J by 5 bases, with 14 bases left in between.